This T cell receptor (beta chain) was found in a study of identical twins' blood T cells. In the study overall: Roughly 50 million reads covered roughly 6 alpha-chain and roughly 6 beta-chain libraries.

Germline V gene sequence: CDR1 LNHDA, CDR2 SQIVND (reference sequence). Trimming cost V 6 bases and J 3 bases, with 12 bases left between them. The CDR3 is 14 amino acids. This clonotype showed up just a few times. Libraries were made from RNA as TCR cDNA, using a modified protocol. Sample barcodes were added at both library ends during cDNA synthesis. As processed by the authors: Each donor had about 90,000 to nearly 500,000 clonotypes. TCRdb re-called the 5' RACE reads through MiXCR, storing one row per CDR3 protein. V and J calls and clone size were set by TCRdb, not the authors. The sample has roughly 380,000 distinct CDR3 sequences, roughly 28% seen once; the top ten hold roughly 5.5%.

What was sequenced was PBMCs. The chain is built from TRBV19 and TRBJ1-3; D is unresolved. The sequence came from a woman aged 18-49 years in good health. CDR3 residues: CASSPAGSGNTIYF. In nucleotides, the CDR3 is TGTGCCAGTAGCCCTGCCGGGAGTGGAAACACCATATATTTT.